This T cell receptor (beta chain) comes out of a study of blood T cells in healthy people across ages. Study-level points and caveats: CMV status of donors was unknown, possibly confounding expanded clonotype changes.

Of note for this clonotype: Its matching antigen is unknown.

CDR1 is LNHNV, CDR2 YYDKDF, per germline (reference sequence). CDR3 length: 17 residues. The V and J ends lost 1 base and 2 bases respectively, with 17 bases between them. The donors, aged 6 to 90, were healthy Caucasians from Russia. A second PCR, run for about 6 to 12 cycles, used a sample-barcoded 5' primer plus a J-beta primer mix. Using its own MiXCR run on the 5' RACE reads, TCRdb lists one record per CDR3 protein. The sample holds roughly 800,000 distinct CDR3 sequences, 20% to 25% seen once. The data also belong to a second study, concerning T cells of mothers and their children.

The sequence derives from a boy younger than 18 in good health. This sequence joins TRBV15 and TRBJ2-5; D assignment may be TRBD1 or TRBD2 (6 bases each). Material for sequencing was blood. The CDR3: CATSRAGFGGGQETQYF. The CDR3 bases are TGTGCCACCAGCAGAGCAGGGTTTGGAGGGGGACAAGAGACCCAGTACTTC.